This T cell receptor (beta chain) emerged from a study of blood T cell repertoires in COVID-19. Turning to the study itself: Collection of acute and convalescent COVID-19 samples took place in the United States, Italy and Spain. Sources were T cells, B-cell-depleted T cells, or PBMCs; the material itself was cDNA or gDNA.

Original processing notes: Estimated nucleated cell counts came from reference gene primer amplification. Assay used: immunoSEQ multiplex PCR; TCRdb lists only in-frame clones, some missing. The V and J calls and clone size come from that table; D and trimming were worked out from the DNA. The sample consists of 28,000 or so clones, approximately 86% of them appearing once. CDR1 LGHDT and CDR2 YNNKEL come from the germline V gene (reference sequence). CDR3 size: 14 residues. The junction had 2 bases not matched to a gene; V was cut back by 4 bases and J by 0 bases. The chain recombines TRBV3-1 (or the pseudogene TRBV3-2) with TRBJ1-1; 7 nucleotides line up with TRBD1. Sequences were obtained from peripheral blood. The TCR sequence derives from a human donor in a cohort sampled during active COVID-19. CDR3 amino acids: CASSPGTVNTEAFF. CDR3 DNA: TGTGCCAGCAGCCCCGGGACAGTGAACACTGAAGCTTTCTTT.